The 19 T cell receptor beta chains below come from one sample, sequenced in a study of T cell responses to AZD1222 COVID-19 vaccine. Sequencing used immunoSEQ multiplex PCR; TCRdb keeps in-frame clones, though not all of them. The sample contains about 180,000 clones, approximately 86% of which appear only once. The specimen was peripheral blood, collected on day 0 of AZD1222 vaccination. These receptors came from an adult in good health.

V gene TRBV30 combines with J gene TRBJ2-7; D might be TRBD1 (6 bases). CDR3 length equals 14 residues. Germline assignment: CDR1 GTSNPN and CDR2 SVGIG (reference sequence). V lost 2 bases, J lost 3 bases, and 14 bases lay in between. The CDR3 coding sequence is TGTGCCTGGAGTAACCAGGGGCCAAACTACGAGCAGTACTTC. As protein: CAWSNQGPNYEQYF.

The chain joins TRBV3-1 (or the pseudogene TRBV3-2) to TRBJ1-1, with 8 bases that match TRBD1. The CDR3 length is 15 residues. V gave up 6 bases and J gave up 2 bases; unmatched junction bases: 8. Germline CDR1 is LGHDT and CDR2 is YNNKEL (reference sequence). The CDR3 nucleotides are TGTGCCAGCAGATTATCAGGGGGCCTAAACACTGAAGCTTTCTTT. Its protein is CASRLSGGLNTEAFF.

This chain connects TRBV11-2 to TRBJ2-7; D ambiguous. The CDR3 length is 14 residues. The germline V and J ends were trimmed by 1 base and 4 bases, with 11 bases remaining between them. Per germline, CDR1 SGHAT and CDR2 FQNNGV. CDR3 coding DNA: TGTGCCAGCAGCTTAGTCCCGACTGAATACGAGCAGTACTTC. This gives the protein CASSLVPTEYEQYF.

The V call is TRBV4-2, the J call TRBJ2-4; TRBD1 matches at 8 bases. The V gene end was trimmed by 2 bases and the J gene end by 6 bases; junction bases not matched to a gene: 6. The CDR3 covers 15 residues. The germline gives CDR1 LGHNA, CDR2 YNFKEQ. CDR3: CASSQQGAAVNIQYF. In DNA form, the CDR3 reads TGTGCCAGCAGCCAACAGGGGGCGGCGGTAAACATTCAGTACTTC.

V and J are TRBV4-3 and TRBJ2-3; D is ambiguous. Trimming shortened V by 0 bases and J by 9 bases, and 7 bases separated the two germline ends. CDR1 LGHNA and CDR2 YSLEER come from the germline V gene. CDR3 size: 12 residues. The CDR3 protein is CASSQDKSTQYF. CDR3 bases: TGCGCCAGCAGCCAAGATAAGTCGACGCAGTATTTT.

The chain joins TRBV6-5 to TRBJ1-1; no clear D gene. Germline V gives CDR1 MNHEY, CDR2 SVGAGI. This CDR3 spans 13 amino acids. The germline V and J ends were trimmed by 9 bases and 0 bases, with 11 bases remaining between them. The CDR3, as DNA: TGTGCCAGTGGGGTGGCTTTGAACACTGAAGCTTTCTTT. As protein: CASGVALNTEAFF.

The chain is built from TRBV5-1 and TRBJ2-6, with a possible D match to TRBD1 (5 bases). Deletions cut 2 bases from V and 3 bases from J, with 9 bases between. Germline V gene sequence: CDR1 SGHRS, CDR2 YFSETQ. The length of the CDR3 is 15 residues. Written as DNA, the CDR3 is TGCGCCAGCAGCTTAGGGGCAGGTGGGGCCAACGTCCTGACTTTC. Its translation: CASSLGAGGANVLTF.

This clone has more than one count but fewer than ten. This chain links TRBV6-5 with TRBJ1-4; possibly TRBD1 for D (6 bases). Germline CDR1 reads MNHEY; CDR2 reads SVGAGI. This CDR3 has 13 residues. Trimming stripped 9 bases from V and 7 bases from J, with 15 bases between. The CDR3 sequence: CASKGGAGEKLFF. For the CDR3, the DNA is TGTGCCAGTAAAGGGGGGGCGGGTGAAAAACTGTTTTTT.

The chain carries TRBV6-1 and TRBJ1-5; 7 nucleotides agree with TRBD1. The CDR3 consists of 16 residues. Losses at the gene ends were 2 bases for V and 0 bases for J; bases not matched to a gene: 4. Looked up from germline, CDR1 is MNHNS and CDR2 is SASEGT. CDR3 nucleotide sequence: TGTGCCAGCAGTGAATACACAGGGGTTAGCAATCAGCCCCAGCATTTT. Translated: CASSEYTGVSNQPQHF.

This clone appeared once. This chain connects TRBV7-6 to TRBJ2-7, with D perhaps TRBD1 (6 bases). Trimming took 2 bases from V and 0 from J, leaving 17 bases between them. Germline lookup yields CDR1 SGHVS and CDR2 FNYEAQ. The CDR3 is made up of 17 amino acids. In nucleotides, the CDR3 is TGTGCCAGCAGCTTATCAGTCAGGGGCCCAACCTCCTACGAGCAGTACTTC. Protein product: CASSLSVRGPTSYEQYF.

The rearrangement uses TRBV27 and TRBJ2-1; 9 bases map to TRBD2. Trimming cost V 2 bases and J 0 bases; bases outside gene matches: 5. CDR1 is MNHEY, CDR2 SMNVEV, per germline (reference sequence). The CDR3 contains 17 residues. In DNA form, the CDR3 reads TGTGCCAGCAGTTTACTGGCGGGGGGGCCCTCCTACAATGAGCAGTTCTTC. Amino acids: CASSLLAGGPSYNEQFF.

V is TRBV6-1 and J is TRBJ2-2, with D perhaps TRBD2 (5 bases). This CDR3 region has 15 residues. Trimming left V 2 bases short and J 2 bases short, with 9 bases between. CDR1 and CDR2 from the germline V gene are MNHNS and SASEGT. In nucleotides, the CDR3 is TGTGCCAGCAGTGAAAGGACTGACAACACCGGGGAGCTGTTTTTT. Translated: CASSERTDNTGELFF.

The chain uses TRBV3-1 (or the pseudogene TRBV3-2) and TRBJ1-2; D is undetermined. The CDR3 contains 11 residues. The germline V and J ends were trimmed by 1 base and 5 bases, with 2 bases remaining between them. CDR1 is LGHDT and CDR2 is YNNKEL in the germline V gene (reference sequence). The CDR3 DNA follows: TGTGCCAGCAGCCAAGGATATGGCTACACCTTC. Its translation: CASSQGYGYTF.

This chain joins TRBV10-3 and TRBJ1-2; 8 bases map to TRBD1. In germline, CDR1 is ENHRY, CDR2 SYGVKD. This CDR3 contains 19 residues. Trimming at V came to 4 bases and at J to 1 base, leaving 17 bases not matched to a gene. CDR3 loop: CAISGAGGDRGENNYGYTF. The CDR3 nucleotides read TGTGCCATCAGTGGGGCCGGGGGCGACAGGGGAGAGAATAACTATGGCTACACCTTC.

This chain joins TRBV3-1 (or the pseudogene TRBV3-2) and TRBJ2-3; D may be TRBD2 (6 bases). The germline CDR1 and CDR2 sequences are LGHDT and YNNKEL (reference sequence). The CDR3 runs to 15 residues. V shed 3 bases and J shed 3 bases, with 13 bases lying between them. The DNA of the CDR3 is TGTGCCAGCAGCCATAGGCAGGAGGGAACAGATACGCAGTATTTT. Its protein product is CASSHRQEGTDTQYF.

The gene calls are TRBV12-3 or TRBV12-4 and TRBJ1-5; no clear D. Deletions cut 0 bases from V and 6 bases from J, with 6 bases between. The CDR3 covers 13 residues. Written as DNA, the CDR3 is TGTGCCAGCAGTTTAGCCGTCTCTCAGCCCCAGCATTTT. Translating gives CASSLAVSQPQHF.

V usage is TRBV5-1 and J usage is TRBJ2-3; D is perhaps TRBD1 (6 bases). Germline V gene sequence: CDR1 SGHRS, CDR2 YFSETQ. The CDR3 contains 15 residues. V lost 6 bases to trimming and J lost 3 bases, with 17 bases between them. CDR3 region: CASTLQGHLTDTQYF. The CDR3 DNA is TGCGCCAGCACCCTTCAGGGGCACCTAACAGATACGCAGTATTTT.

The CDR3 reads CASRTGQRNTEAFF. CDR3 DNA: TGTGCCAGCAGAACGGGACAGAGGAACACTGAAGCTTTCTTT. The genes are TRBV6-4 and TRBJ1-1, with 7 positions matching TRBD1. J lost 1 base, V lost 6 bases, and 5 bases had no gene match. CDR3 length: 14 residues. CDR1 and CDR2 (germline): MRHNA, SNTAGT.

V usage is TRBV29-1 and J usage is TRBJ2-2, with a tentative D call TRBD1 (5 bases). CDR1 and CDR2 (germline): SQVTM, ANQGSEA. V shed 0 bases and J shed 5 bases, with 10 bases lying between them. The length of the CDR3 is 14 residues. The CDR3 sequence: CSVEDWAGTGELFF. CDR3 coding DNA: TGCAGCGTTGAAGATTGGGCAGGGACCGGGGAGCTGTTTTTT.